Sequencing of this TCR beta chain was carried out in a study of shared clonotypes between healthy human individuals. Study findings and constraints: Non-shared clonotypes had lower generation probabilities than clonotypes shared by all four sorted-subset donors. Blood alone was sampled, and tissue repertoires likely differ. Richness estimates generally favored naive over memory subsets.

V shed 1 base and J shed 6 bases, with 13 bases lying between them. Per the germline V gene, CDR1 is SGHAT and CDR2 is FQNNGV. This CDR3 contains 15 residues. In regard to this clone: Its target is not known.

Terminally differentiated effector memory CD45RA+ cells were excluded from the naive CD8 cells, which were CD45RO-negative and positively selected for CCR7. Sequenced by immunoSEQ multiplex PCR; TCRdb stores in-frame clones only, minus some. This repertoire shows approximately 590,000 clones, about 95% found once; its top ten account for about 0.11%. Sequencing was performed on naive CD8+ T cells sorted from blood. This receptor was taken from a woman between 25 and 40 years old in good health. V gene TRBV11-2 combines with J gene TRBJ2-1; D perhaps matches TRBD2 (5 bases). The CDR3 spells CASSLVGIESNEQFF. CDR3 DNA: TGTGCCAGCAGCTTAGTCGGGATAGAATCCAATGAGCAGTTCTTC.